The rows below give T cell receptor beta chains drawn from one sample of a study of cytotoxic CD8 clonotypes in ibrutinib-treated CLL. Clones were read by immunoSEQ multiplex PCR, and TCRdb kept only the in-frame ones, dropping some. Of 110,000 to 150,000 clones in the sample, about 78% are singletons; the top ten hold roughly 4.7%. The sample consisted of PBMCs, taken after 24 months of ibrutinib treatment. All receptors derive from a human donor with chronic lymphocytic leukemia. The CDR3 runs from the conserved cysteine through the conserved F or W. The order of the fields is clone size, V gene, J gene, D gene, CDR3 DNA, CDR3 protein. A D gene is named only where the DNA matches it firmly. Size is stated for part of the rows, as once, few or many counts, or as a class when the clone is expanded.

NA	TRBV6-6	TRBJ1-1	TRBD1	TGTGCCAGCAGTTACTTGGGACAGTCGAACACTGAAGCTTTCTTT	CASSYLGQSNTEAFF
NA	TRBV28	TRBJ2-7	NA	TGTGCCAGCAGTTTAAGGCGGCGGGAGCAGTACTTC	CASSLRRREQYF
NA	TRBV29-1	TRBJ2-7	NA	TGCAGCGTTGAAGACCCCCCCCGACTCCCCACCGAGTACTTC	CSVEDPPRLPTEYF
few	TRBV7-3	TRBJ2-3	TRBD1	TGTGCCAGCAGCTGGAGCCCCGGGACAGGGGCAGATACGCAGTATTTT	CASSWSPGTGADTQYF
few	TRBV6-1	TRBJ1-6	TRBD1	TGTGCCATCCGGCGGGACAGGGATTCACCCCTCCACTTT	CAIRRDRDSPLHF
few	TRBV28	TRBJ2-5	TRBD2	TGTGCCAGCAGCCGGGCGGGGGGGCTGAAAGAGACCCAGTACTTC	CASSRAGGLKETQYF
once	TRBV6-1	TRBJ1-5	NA	TGTGCCAGCAGTCCAGGGCTCTCAGGCAATCAGCCCCAGCATTTT	CASSPGLSGNQPQHF
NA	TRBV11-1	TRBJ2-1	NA	TGTGCCAGCAGCTTTGGTGGGGGCCCCTACAATGAGCAGTTCTTC	CASSFGGGPYNEQFF
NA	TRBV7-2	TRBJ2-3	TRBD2	TGTGCCAGCAGCTTAGCCCAGCGGGGGAGCACAGATACGCAGTATTTT	CASSLAQRGSTDTQYF
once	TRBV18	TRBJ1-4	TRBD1	TGTGCCAGCTCACCCATACGCGGACAGGGCGGAAATGAAAAACTGTTTTTT	CASSPIRGQGGNEKLFF
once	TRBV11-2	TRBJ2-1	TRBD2	TGTGCCAGCAGCTCCAGCGGGAGCTCCTACAATGAGCAGTTCTTC	CASSSSGSSYNEQFF
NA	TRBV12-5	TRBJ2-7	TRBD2	TGTGCTAGTGGTCTCAGGACTAGCGGCCACTCCTACGAGCAGTACTTC	CASGLRTSGHSYEQYF
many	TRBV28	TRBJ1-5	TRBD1	TGTGCCAGCAGTTTCGGGGCAGGGACAGGGGGGCAGCCCCAGCATTTT	CASSFGAGTGGQPQHF
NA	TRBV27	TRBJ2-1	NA	TGTGCCAGCAGTTGGGGGTCTGCCTACAATGAGCAGTTCTTC	CASSWGSAYNEQFF
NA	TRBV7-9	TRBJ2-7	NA	TGTGCCAGCAGCCCCCCGCCCCGGTTGGGCCACGAGCAGTACTTC	CASSPPPRLGHEQYF
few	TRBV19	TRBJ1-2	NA	TGTGCCAGTAGTATCGGGACGAACTATGGCTACACCTTC	CASSIGTNYGYTF
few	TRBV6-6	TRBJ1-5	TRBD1	TGTGCCAGCAGCCCCCGACAGGGCGGGAATCAGCCCCAGCATTTT	CASSPRQGGNQPQHF
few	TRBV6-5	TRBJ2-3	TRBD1	TGTGCCAGCAGTTACCCCGACAGGGGGCTCACAGATACGCAGTATTTT	CASSYPDRGLTDTQYF
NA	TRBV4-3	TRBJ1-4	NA	TGCGCCAGCAGCCAAGATCCGGGGGGGGAAAAACTGTTTTTT	CASSQDPGGEKLFF
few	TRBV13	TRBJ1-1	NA	TGTGCCAGCAGCTCCGACCTCAATCAGGCTGAAGCTTTCTTT	CASSSDLNQAEAFF